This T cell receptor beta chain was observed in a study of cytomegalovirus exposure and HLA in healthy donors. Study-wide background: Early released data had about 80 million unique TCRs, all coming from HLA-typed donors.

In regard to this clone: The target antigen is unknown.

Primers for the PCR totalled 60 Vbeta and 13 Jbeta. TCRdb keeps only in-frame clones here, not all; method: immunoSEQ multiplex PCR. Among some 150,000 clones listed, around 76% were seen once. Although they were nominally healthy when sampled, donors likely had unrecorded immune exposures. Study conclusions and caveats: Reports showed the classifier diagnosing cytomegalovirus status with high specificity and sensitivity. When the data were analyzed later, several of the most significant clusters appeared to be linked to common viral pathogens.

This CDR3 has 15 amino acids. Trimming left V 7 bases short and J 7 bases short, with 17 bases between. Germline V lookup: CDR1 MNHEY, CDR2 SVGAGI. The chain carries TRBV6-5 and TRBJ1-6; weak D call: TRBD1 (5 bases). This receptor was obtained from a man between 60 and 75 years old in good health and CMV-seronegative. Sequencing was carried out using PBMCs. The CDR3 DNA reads TGTGCCAGCACGCCCCGGGGGTCTCGGAATTCACCCCTCCACTTT. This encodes CASTPRGSRNSPLHF.